The 2 T cell receptor beta chains below all came from one sample that was sequenced in a study of identical twins. TCRdb analysed the 5' RACE reads with MiXCR anew, one entry per CDR3 protein. Here the sample spans around 650,000 distinct CDR3 sequences, about 7.1% being singletons. A further study also used this sample, focusing on yellow fever vaccine responses in identical twins.

Input material: PBMCs. The receptors come from a woman aged 18-29 years in good health.

The rearrangement joins TRBV7-6 to TRBJ2-2; TRBD2 might be the D (6 bases). The V gene lost 1 base and the J gene lost 4 bases, with 13 bases spanning the gap. The CDR3 extends over 16 amino acids. Germline loops: CDR1 SGHVS, CDR2 FNYEAQ. CDR3 in amino acids: CASSLEPQGGTGELFF. Here the CDR3 DNA reads TGTGCCAGCAGCTTAGAACCGCAGGGAGGCACCGGGGAGCTGTTTTTT.

The V call is TRBV12-3 or TRBV12-4, the J call TRBJ2-2; no definite D call. Trimming took off 4 bases at V and 1 base at J, with 13 bases between the two ends. The CDR3 runs to 16 residues. The CDR3 protein is CASSSVRFLNTGELFF. CDR3 DNA: TGTGCCAGCAGTTCAGTCAGATTCTTGAACACCGGGGAGCTGTTTTTT.